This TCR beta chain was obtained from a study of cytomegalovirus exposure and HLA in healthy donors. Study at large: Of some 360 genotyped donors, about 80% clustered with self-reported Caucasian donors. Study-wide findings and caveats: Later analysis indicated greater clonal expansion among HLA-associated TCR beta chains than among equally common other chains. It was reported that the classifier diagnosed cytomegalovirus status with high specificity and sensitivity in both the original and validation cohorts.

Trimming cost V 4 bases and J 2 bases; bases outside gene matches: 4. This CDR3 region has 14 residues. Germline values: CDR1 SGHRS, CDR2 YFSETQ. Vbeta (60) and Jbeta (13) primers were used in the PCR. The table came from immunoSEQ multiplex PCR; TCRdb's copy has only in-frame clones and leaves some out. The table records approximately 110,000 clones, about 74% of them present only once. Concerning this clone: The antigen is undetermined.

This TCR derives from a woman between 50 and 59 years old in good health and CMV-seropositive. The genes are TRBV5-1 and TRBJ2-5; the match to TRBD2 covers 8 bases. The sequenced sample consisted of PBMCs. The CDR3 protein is CASSRGGVQETQYF. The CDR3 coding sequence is TGCGCCAGCAGCCGGGGGGGGGTTCAAGAGACCCAGTACTTC.